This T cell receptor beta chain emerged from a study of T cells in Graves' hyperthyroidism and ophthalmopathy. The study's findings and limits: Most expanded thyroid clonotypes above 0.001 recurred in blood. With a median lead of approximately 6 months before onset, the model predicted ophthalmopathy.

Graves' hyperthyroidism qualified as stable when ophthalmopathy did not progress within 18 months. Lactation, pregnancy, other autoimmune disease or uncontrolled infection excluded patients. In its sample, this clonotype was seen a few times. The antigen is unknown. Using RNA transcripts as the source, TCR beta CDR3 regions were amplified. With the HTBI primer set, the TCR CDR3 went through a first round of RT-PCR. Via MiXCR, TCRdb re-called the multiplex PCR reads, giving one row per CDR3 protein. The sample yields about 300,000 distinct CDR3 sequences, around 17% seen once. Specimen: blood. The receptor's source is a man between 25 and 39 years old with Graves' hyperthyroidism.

CDR3 bases: TGCAGCGTTGAAGCTCGAGGGGACCAGGGTGGCGAGCAGTACTTC. This codes for CSVEARGDQGGEQYF. This chain links TRBV29-1 with TRBJ2-7; TRBD1 or TRBD2 may be the D gene (5 bases each). Trimming removed 1 base at V and 6 bases at J, with 19 bases between. The CDR3 length is 15 residues. Germline V gives CDR1 SQVTM, CDR2 ANQGSEA.